The clone carrying this T cell receptor beta chain was seen a few times. No antigen is known for it. CDR1 MNHEY and CDR2 SMNVEV come from the germline V gene (reference sequence). The CDR3 has 16 residues. V trimming: 0 bases; J trimming: 4 bases; junction bases outside the gene matches: 1. The treatment denotes: oral pan-JAK inhibitor, 5-10 mg twice daily. The entry originates in a study of CD8+ T cells in alopecia areata. About the research overall: At a dose of 5 to 10 mg twice daily, oral tofacitinib was given to treated patients. Whole-study results and caveats: For patients receiving tofacitinib, scalp clonality and expanded CD8+ clones among the top 100 significantly decreased. Throughout tofacitinib, many expanded lesional clones continued to persist in scalp and blood. Higher clonality was seen in lesional scalp than in normal scalp, especially in alopecia totalis/universalis.

Extraction of RNA preceded its reverse transcription into cDNA, which served as the sequencing template. Assay: immunoSEQ multiplex PCR; the TCRdb copy retains only in-frame clones and omits some. The table includes fewer than 150,000 clones, 58% detected once. The chain links TRBV27 to TRBJ2-5, with 14 bases identical to TRBD2. The receptor was derived from a human donor with alopecia areata. The sample was CD8+ T cells sorted from blood, taken at week 4, from a patient treated with tofacitinib. This CDR3 reads CASSLSGTSGGETQYF. In nucleotides, the CDR3 is TGTGCCAGCAGTTTATCCGGGACTAGCGGGGGAGAGACCCAGTACTTC.